This T cell receptor (beta chain) was captured by sequencing in a study of regulatory T cells in long-lasting Graves disease. V lost 0 bases and J lost 7, with 15 bases in between. This CDR3 spans 15 amino acids. This sample's time point: newly diagnosed GD, antithyroid drugs for less than 3 months. With RNA extracted from PBMCs as input, the TCR library was made. This clonotype was observed many times. Construction of TCR beta libraries relied on iRepertoire HTBI primers and on Arm-PCR targeting CDR3 regions. TCRdb recomputed calls from the multiplex PCR reads with MiXCR, one row per CDR3 protein. In the table there are roughly 530,000 distinct CDR3 sequences, more than 15% of which are singletons. This sample was shared with a second study, whose subject was T cells in Graves' hyperthyroidism and ophthalmopathy.

The chain couples TRBV12-3 or TRBV12-4 to TRBJ1-1, with D possibly matching TRBD1 (5 bases). This clonotype originated in a woman aged 35 to 60 with Graves disease. This material consisted of peripheral blood mononuclear cells (PBMCs), taken at new diagnosis, from a patient treated with antithyroid drugs. DNA for the CDR3: TGTGCCAGCAGTTTAGCGCGGGGAGGGCAGGGTGAAGCTTTCTTT. Protein sequence: CASSLARGGQGEAFF.